Presented here are 10 T cell receptor beta chains from one specimen sequenced in a study of identifying expanded T cells in peripheral blood. Measured with immunoSEQ multiplex PCR; TCRdb has only the in-frame clones, and not every one. Found here are 85,000 to 120,000 clones, 88% of them singletons; the top ten hold less than 15%. Input material: blood. These receptors all come from a person between 18 and 70 years old in good health.

The chain has TRBV30 and TRBJ2-3, with D unresolved. Looked up from germline, CDR1 is GTSNPN and CDR2 is SVGIG (reference sequence). CDR3 size: 13 residues. Trimming removed 1 base from V and 0 bases from J, with 5 bases in between. The DNA of the CDR3 is TGTGCCTGGAGTGGACTGAGCACAGATACGCAGTATTTT. Translation: CAWSGLSTDTQYF.

The chain uses TRBV23-1 and TRBJ2-5; TRBD1 aligns across 8 bases. TRBV23-1 is recorded as an ORF, its role being uncertain. With V trimmed by 2 bases and J by 3 bases, 5 bases remained unmatched. This CDR3 comprises 15 residues. In DNA form, the CDR3 reads TGCGCCAGCAGTCAAGAGACAGGGGTCGAAGAGACCCAGTACTTC. Residues: CASSQETGVEETQYF.

The V call is TRBV6-1, the J call TRBJ2-4; tentatively, D is TRBD1 or TRBD2 (6 bases each). The germline V and J ends were trimmed by 1 base and 7 bases, with 32 bases remaining between them. The germline V gene encodes CDR1 MNHNS and CDR2 SASEGT. The CDR3 length is 21 residues. The CDR3 DNA is TGTGCCAGCAGTGAAGGGGGGGCGAAAGGGGAATTTTACGGGAGAGAGAACATTCAGTACTTC. It yields the protein CASSEGGAKGEFYGRENIQYF.

The chain combines TRBV5-1 with TRBJ2-1, with 12 positions matching TRBD2. With 4 bases clipped from V and 3 bases from J, the junction kept 2 bases outside the gene matches. There are 15 residues in the CDR3. The V gene's germline CDR1 is SGHRS and CDR2 YFSETQ. The CDR3 protein is CASSASGRDYNEQFF. For the CDR3, the DNA is TGCGCCAGCAGCGCTAGCGGGAGGGACTACAATGAGCAGTTCTTC.

The J gene is TRBJ2-3, the V gene TRBV27; 11 nucleotides line up with TRBD2. CDR1 and CDR2 from the germline V gene are MNHEY and SMNVEV (reference sequence). V lost 2 bases to trimming and J lost 5 bases; unmatched junction nucleotides: 9. The CDR3 runs 17 residues. CDR3 sequence reads: CASSLRLAGGPGDTQYF. CDR3 in DNA: TGTGCCAGCAGTTTAAGGTTAGCGGGAGGGCCTGGAGATACGCAGTATTTT.

This chain uses TRBV11-1 with TRBJ2-7; no firm D call. The V gene lost 3 bases and the J gene lost 2 bases, with 8 bases spanning the gap. The CDR3 spans 13 residues. Germline CDR1 reads SGHAT; CDR2 reads FQDESV (reference sequence). This CDR3 is CASSLSTAYEQYF. In DNA, the CDR3 is TGTGCCAGCAGCTTGTCAACGGCCTACGAGCAGTACTTC.

V usage is TRBV5-1 and J usage is TRBJ2-7; a weak D match, TRBD1 (5 bases). Germline V gives CDR1 SGHRS, CDR2 YFSETQ. The CDR3 is 14 amino acids. V lost 0 bases, J lost 1 base, and 8 bases lay in between. The CDR3 is CASSLEQGSYEQYF. As DNA, the CDR3 is TGCGCCAGCAGCTTGGAGCAGGGATCCTACGAGCAGTACTTC. The full variable domain, completed using reference TRBV5-1 and TRBJ2-7, is KAGVTQTPRYLIKTRGQQVTLSCSPISGHRSVSWYQQTPGQGLQFLFEYFSETQRNKGNFPGRFSGRQFSNSRSEMNVSTLELGDSALYLCASSLEQGSYEQYFGPGTRLTVT.

The chain carries TRBV18 and TRBJ2-1, with TRBD2 matching over 13 bases. The ends lost 3 bases at V and 3 bases at J; junction bases unmatched: 5. The length of the CDR3 is 17 residues. The V gene's germline CDR1 is KGHSH and CDR2 LQKENI. As DNA, the CDR3 is TGTGCCAGCTCACCGCCGGGACTAGCGGGGTACTACAATGAGCAGTTCTTC. This translates into CASSPPGLAGYYNEQFF.

V is TRBV11-3 and J is TRBJ2-2; D uncertain. V was cut by 3 bases and J by 2 bases, with 4 bases left in between. The length of the CDR3 is 13 residues. CDR1 SGHNT and CDR2 YENEEA come from the germline V gene. CDR3 protein: CASSLVNTGELFF. CDR3 in DNA: TGTGCCAGCAGCTTGGTCAACACCGGGGAGCTGTTTTTT. Variable domain in full (rest from reference TRBV11-3 and TRBJ2-2): EAGVVQSPRYKIIEKKQPVAFWCNPISGHNTLYWYLQNLGQGPELLIRYENEEAVDDSQLPKDRFSAERLKGVDSTLKIQPAELGDSAVYLCASSLVNTGELFFGEGSRLTVL.

This clone was seen a single time. This chain joins TRBV6-6 and TRBJ2-1; tentative D call: TRBD2 (6 bases). Trimming took off 4 bases at V and 3 bases at J, with 13 bases between the two ends. Germline assignment: CDR1 MNHNY and CDR2 SVGAGI (reference sequence). CDR3 length equals 15 residues. CDR3 sequence reads: CASSFGTLVYNEQFF. The DNA for the CDR3 is TGTGCCAGCAGTTTCGGGACTTTGGTCTACAATGAGCAGTTCTTC.